Below, 24 T cell receptor beta chains from the same sample are listed, as sequenced in a study of blood T cell repertoires in COVID-19. Sequenced by immunoSEQ multiplex PCR; TCRdb stores in-frame clones only, minus some. The sample has approximately 200,000 clones; about 85% are singletons. Sequences were obtained from PBMCs or T cells enriched from blood (not recorded which). Every receptor here comes from a man aged 40-50 years who had recovered from COVID-19.

J is TRBJ1-3 and V is TRBV19; D uncertain. Germline CDR1 LNHDA, CDR2 SQIVND (reference sequence). V was clipped by 4 bases and J by 4 bases, with 11 bases between them. The CDR3 spans 14 residues. This CDR3 is CASSSGVGGNTIYF. DNA of the CDR3: TGTGCCAGTAGTAGCGGGGTCGGGGGAAACACCATATATTTT.

This clone was picked up one time. This chain uses TRBV4-3 with TRBJ1-6; no clear D. V lost 0 bases to trimming and J lost 7 bases, with 13 bases between them. This CDR3 has 16 residues. Germline loops: CDR1 LGHNA, CDR2 YSLEER. CDR3 nucleotide sequence: TGCGCCAGCAGCCAAGATCAAGGGAGTCAAAATTCACCCCTCCACTTT. Translating gives CASSQDQGSQNSPLHF.

The chain links TRBV3-1 (or the pseudogene TRBV3-2) to TRBJ1-2, with 10 bases identical to TRBD1. CDR3 length: 15 amino acids. CDR1 is LGHDT, CDR2 YNNKEL, per germline (reference sequence). The V segment lost 4 bases and the J segment 5 bases; nucleotides outside the gene matches: 7. This CDR3 reads CASSLRDRGWYGYTF. The CDR3 DNA is TGTGCCAGCAGCCTTCGGGACAGGGGTTGGTATGGCTACACCTTC.

This clone was counted a few times. The chain uses TRBV2 and TRBJ1-5; no reliable D call. The ends were cut back, 3 bases at V and 3 bases at J, with 12 bases in the middle. This CDR3 has 15 amino acids. Germline loops: CDR1 SNHLY, CDR2 FYNNEI. In DNA, the CDR3 is TGTGCCAGCAGTGACGCGGGTCAGATCAATCAGCCCCAGCATTTT. It yields the protein CASSDAGQINQPQHF.

The genes are TRBV23-1 and TRBJ2-7; D uncertain. TRBV23-1 is marked as an open reading frame, function uncertain. This CDR3 has 10 amino acids. V lost 6 bases, J lost 3 bases, and 3 bases lay in between. CDR3 in amino acids: CASSHYEQYF. CDR3 sequence (DNA): TGCGCCAGCAGCCACTACGAGCAGTACTTC.

The chain couples TRBV7-8 to TRBJ2-2; 8 bases line up with TRBD2. Germline loops: CDR1 SGHVS, CDR2 FQNEAQ. V lost 1 base, J lost 3 bases, and 4 bases stayed unmatched. This CDR3 is built from 16 residues. The CDR3 DNA is TGTGCCAGCAGCTTAGTGGGTAGCGGGGACACCGGGGAGCTGTTTTTT. Amino acids: CASSLVGSGDTGELFF.

This chain joins TRBV9 and TRBJ1-5, with D perhaps matching TRBD1 (5 bases). Trimming cost V 0 bases and J 3 bases, with 10 bases left between them. The CDR3 totals 15 residues. Germline CDR1 SGDLS, CDR2 YYNGEE. CDR3 region: CASSVEGAINQPQHF. The CDR3 nucleotides read TGTGCCAGCAGCGTAGAAGGGGCCATCAATCAGCCCCAGCATTTT.

A single count supports this clone. The chain employs TRBV28 and TRBJ1-1; D might be TRBD1 (5 bases). Trimming took 5 bases from V and 4 from J, leaving 11 bases between them. Germline CDR1 and CDR2: MDHEN and SYDVKM. CDR3 size: 13 residues. The CDR3 reads CASSAGRGTEAFF. The DNA for the CDR3 is TGTGCCAGCAGTGCAGGGAGGGGCACTGAAGCTTTCTTT.

J is TRBJ2-1 and V is TRBV7-8; 8 bases agree with TRBD2. The CDR3 runs to 18 residues. Germline values: CDR1 SGHVS, CDR2 FQNEAQ. V shed 5 bases, J shed 2 bases, and the junction held 14 bases outside the gene matches. The CDR3 loop reads CASSQPGVAGTPYNEQFF. The CDR3 DNA follows: TGTGCCAGCAGCCAACCGGGGGTAGCGGGAACCCCCTACAATGAGCAGTTCTTC.

The chain links TRBV4-1 to TRBJ2-7; TRBD1 aligns across 8 bases. CDR1 and CDR2 from the germline V gene are MGHRA and YSYEKL. The CDR3 has 17 amino acids. J lost 6 bases, V lost 0 bases, and 13 bases had no gene match. CDR3 sequence (DNA): TGCGCCAGCAGCCAAGATTCAAGTAGGACAGGGTGGGGCGAGCAGTACTTC. Translation gives CASSQDSSRTGWGEQYF.

This rearrangement joins TRBV5-1 to TRBJ2-1, with TRBD1 matching 7 bases. Germline CDR1 and CDR2: SGHRS and YFSETQ. J lost 7 bases, V lost 3 bases, and 7 bases had no gene match. The CDR3 loop spans 14 amino acids. The CDR3 nucleotides are TGCGCCAGCAGCTCACGGACAGGACCGAATGAGCAGTTCTTC. Its protein is CASSSRTGPNEQFF.

This clone was found a few times. The chain employs TRBV11-3 and TRBJ1-3, with D hard to call. V dropped 5 bases and J dropped 0 bases, with 8 bases sitting between them. The germline V gene encodes CDR1 SGHNT and CDR2 YENEEA. The CDR3 contains 14 residues. The CDR3 sequence is CASSPGHSGNTIYF. The CDR3 DNA reads TGTGCCAGCAGCCCGGGTCACTCTGGAAACACCATATATTTT.

The V call is TRBV5-4, the J call TRBJ2-1; TRBD2 is a possible D gene (6 bases). The CDR3 length is 16 residues. Trimming stripped 2 bases from V and 0 bases from J, with 12 bases between. Germline V gene sequence: CDR1 SGHNT, CDR2 YYREEE (reference sequence). CDR3 bases: TGTGCCAGCAGCTTAGGGCGGGGAAGCTCCTACAATGAGCAGTTCTTC. The encoded protein is CASSLGRGSSYNEQFF.

By sample fraction, this clone is medium-sized. The chain combines TRBV15 with TRBJ2-2; 8 bases are a match to TRBD1. The J segment lost 3 bases and the V segment lost 1 base, leaving 1 base of the junction unmatched. The CDR3 covers 15 residues. Germline V lookup: CDR1 LNHNV, CDR2 YYDKDF (reference sequence). Here the CDR3 reads CATSRGGQDTGELFF. The CDR3, as DNA: TGTGCCACCAGCAGAGGGGGACAGGACACCGGGGAGCTGTTTTTT.

The chain uses TRBV10-2 and TRBJ2-5; 8 bases match TRBD2. This CDR3 is built from 15 residues. V dropped 6 bases and J dropped 0; count of bases not matched to a gene: 6. Germline assignment: CDR1 WSHSY and CDR2 SAAADI. CDR3: CASSWTSPYQETQYF. The CDR3 bases are TGCGCCAGCAGCTGGACTAGCCCGTACCAAGAGACCCAGTACTTC.

The gene calls are TRBV2 and TRBJ2-5, with TRBD2 matching 7 bases. The CDR3 consists of 15 residues. Trimming cost V 3 bases and J 7 bases; bases outside gene matches: 11. Germline CDR1 reads SNHLY; CDR2 reads FYNNEI. The CDR3 here is CASSDGGSSGTTQYF. The CDR3 coding sequence is TGTGCCAGCAGTGACGGGGGATCGAGCGGGACGACCCAGTACTTC.

With respect to this clone: This sample includes further DNA sequences coding for the same CDR3. The rearrangement joins TRBV5-1 to TRBJ2-7; TRBD1 is a possible D gene (6 bases). Germline V gene data show CDR1 as SGHRS and CDR2 as YFSETQ. The CDR3 totals 12 residues. V dropped 1 base and J dropped 4 bases, with 6 bases sitting between them. The CDR3 sequence is CASSLTGYEQYF. Here the CDR3 DNA reads TGCGCCAGCAGCTTGACAGGGTACGAGCAGTACTTC.

The chain has TRBV3-1 (or the pseudogene TRBV3-2) and TRBJ2-3; TRBD2 agrees at 7 bases. J was trimmed by 2 bases and V by 0 bases; bases with no gene match: 14. This CDR3 region has 19 residues. CDR1 is LGHDT and CDR2 is YNNKEL in the germline V gene (reference sequence). The chain's CDR3 is CASSQDPVLASHYTDTQYF. CDR3 sequence (DNA): TGTGCCAGCAGCCAAGATCCAGTACTAGCGAGTCATTACACAGATACGCAGTATTTT.

The genes are TRBV7-9 and TRBJ1-5; D call uncertain. V gave up 5 bases and J gave up 10 bases, with 15 bases separating them. The CDR3 sequence is 13 residues long. Looked up from germline, CDR1 is SEHNR and CDR2 is FQNEAQ (reference sequence). Here the CDR3 reads CASSPLDGHPQHF. The CDR3 nucleotides read TGTGCCAGCAGCCCCCTAGATGGCCATCCCCAGCATTTT.

The CDR3: CASSQDSGTHQPQHF. The CDR3 nucleotides are TGCGCCAGCAGCCAAGATTCGGGGACTCATCAGCCCCAGCATTTT. The chain employs TRBV4-1 and TRBJ1-5; tentative D call: TRBD1 (5 bases). Germline values: CDR1 MGHRA, CDR2 YSYEKL. V was pared by 0 bases and J by 5 bases, with 11 bases between. The CDR3 runs 15 residues.

The rearrangement uses TRBV7-6 and TRBJ2-7, with D perhaps TRBD2 (5 bases). This CDR3 region has 13 residues. The germline V and J ends were trimmed by 0 bases and 6 bases, with 9 bases remaining between them. In germline, CDR1 is SGHVS, CDR2 FNYEAQ. As DNA, the CDR3 is TGTGCCAGCAGCTTAGCACCCGAGGGCGAGCAGTACTTC. It codes for CASSLAPEGEQYF.

The genes are TRBV7-2 and TRBJ2-2; 7 bases match TRBD2. Trimming took 2 bases from V and 1 from J; bases not matched to a gene: 4. There are 16 residues in the CDR3. The V gene's germline CDR1 is SGHTA and CDR2 FQGNSA. CDR3: CASSLNGLGNTGELFF. In DNA, the CDR3 is TGTGCCAGCAGCTTAAATGGACTAGGGAACACCGGGGAGCTGTTTTTT.

V is TRBV5-1 and J is TRBJ2-5, with TRBD1 matching over 9 bases. J lost 4 bases, V lost 5 bases, and 9 bases had no gene match. The germline gives CDR1 SGHRS, CDR2 YFSETQ. This CDR3 spans 15 amino acids. This CDR3 is CASRPTGGDGETQYF. In DNA, the CDR3 is TGCGCCAGCAGACCGACAGGGGGAGATGGAGAGACCCAGTACTTC.

The chain uses TRBV9 and TRBJ1-5; no reliable D call. The CDR3 consists of 14 residues. Germline V CDR1 and CDR2: SGDLS, YYNGEE. Trimming pared 0 bases from V and 5 bases from J, leaving 9 bases between. Here the CDR3 DNA reads TGTGCCAGCAGCGTAGCGGCGCGGGATCAGCCCCAGCATTTT. It yields the protein CASSVAARDQPQHF.